This T cell receptor (beta chain) was retrieved from a study of blood T cell repertoires in COVID-19. At the level of the study: COVID-19 samples collected from the United States, Italy and Spain covered acute and convalescent phases. Sources were T cells, B-cell-depleted T cells, or PBMCs; the material itself was cDNA or gDNA.

The CDR3 runs to 17 residues. The germline V gene has CDR1 LGHNA and CDR2 YSLEER. The trim removed 2 bases at V and 7 bases at J, leaving 7 bases unmatched. Study processing details: From reference gene primer amplification, estimates of nucleated cell counts were derived. Sequencing used immunoSEQ multiplex PCR; TCRdb keeps in-frame clones, though not all of them. D and trimming were read from the DNA, whereas the V and J calls and clone size are those reported in that table. The sample carries roughly 120,000 clones, 70% to 85% recorded once. Material: peripheral blood. This sequence joins TRBV4-3 and TRBJ2-1; TRBD2 aligns across 14 bases. The receptor was isolated from a man in his 70s with active or convalescent COVID-19. CDR3 protein: CASSQRVGTSGGNEQFF. The DNA for the CDR3 is TGCGCCAGCAGCCAAAGGGTGGGGACTAGCGGGGGAAATGAGCAGTTCTTC.